Sequencing of this T cell receptor beta chain was carried out in a study of blood T cell repertoires in COVID-19. At the level of the study: Sample material is recorded as cDNA or gDNA derived from T cells, B-cell-depleted T cells, or PBMCs.

V dropped 4 bases and J dropped 10; count of bases not matched to a gene: 3. The CDR3 contains 12 residues. Clinical histories supplied by participants themselves formed the basis of cohort assignment. Per the authors' pipeline: Quantification of nucleated cells was approximated via reference gene primer amplification. Libraries were prepared by immunoSEQ multiplex PCR; TCRdb keeps only in-frame clonotypes and omits some of them. That table furnishes V, J and clone size, whereas the DNA furnished D and trimming. This table holds 350,000 to 550,000 clones, 70% to 90% found once. This TCR was recovered from a woman younger than 30 with acute COVID-19. Material: PBMCs or T cells enriched from blood (not recorded which). The J gene is TRBJ2-1, the V gene TRBV12-3 or TRBV12-4, with TRBD2 matching 8 bases. The CDR3 nucleotides are TGTGCCAGCAGTTCTTTAGCGGGAGAGCAGTTCTTC. This codes for CASSSLAGEQFF.